This T cell receptor (beta chain) comes out of a study of cytomegalovirus exposure and HLA in healthy donors. Study-level points and caveats: Later analysis identified a missense DCLRE1C variant that was linked to TCR beta V- and J-gene trimming. Immune exposure data for these donors was limited to CMV serostatus. In a later analysis, CMV-associated beta chains were mostly HLA-associated, it appeared.

With 60 Vbeta and 13 Jbeta primers, the PCR was carried out. Data came from immunoSEQ multiplex PCR; TCRdb stores just in-frame clones and leaves some out. The sample has 200,000 or so clones, 81% seen once; the top ten hold approximately 2%. Germline V CDR1 and CDR2: MNHNS, SASEGT. The CDR3 is 15 amino acids. V gave up 1 base and J gave up 6 bases; unmatched junction bases: 1. Concerning this clone itself: Its antigen is unknown.

The sequence was obtained from a woman between 18 and 29 years old in good health and CMV-seropositive. Source material: PBMCs. V usage is TRBV6-1 and J usage is TRBJ2-3; TRBD2 matches 13 bases. The CDR3 reads CASSEELAGGDTQYF. CDR3 in DNA: TGTGCCAGCAGTGAAGAACTAGCGGGGGGGGATACGCAGTATTTT.